This TCR beta chain derives from a study of blood T cell repertoires in COVID-19. Study background: Samples came from the United States, Italy and Spain, spanning acute and convalescent COVID-19. Nucleic acid was either cDNA or gDNA, and it came from T cells, B-cell-depleted T cells, or PBMCs.

Using immunoSEQ multiplex PCR, the repertoire was profiled, and TCRdb retains in-frame clones only, with some absent. The sample consists of around 280,000 clones, around 89% of them appearing once. The CDR3 covers 14 residues. V shed 1 base, J shed 7 bases, and the junction held 5 bases outside the gene matches. CDR1 is LNHDA, CDR2 SQIVND, per germline (reference sequence). Study members were between roughly 18 and 100 years old and lived in some 22 US regions. Cohort assignment relied on participant-reported clinical history. This TCR derives from a woman aged 18-29 years with acute COVID-19. Sequences were obtained from PBMCs or T cells enriched from blood (not recorded which). The rearrangement links TRBV19 to TRBJ2-7, with 9 bases identical to TRBD2. The CDR3 spells CASSIGLAELEQYF. CDR3 sequence (DNA): TGTGCCAGTAGTATAGGACTAGCGGAGTTGGAGCAGTACTTC.